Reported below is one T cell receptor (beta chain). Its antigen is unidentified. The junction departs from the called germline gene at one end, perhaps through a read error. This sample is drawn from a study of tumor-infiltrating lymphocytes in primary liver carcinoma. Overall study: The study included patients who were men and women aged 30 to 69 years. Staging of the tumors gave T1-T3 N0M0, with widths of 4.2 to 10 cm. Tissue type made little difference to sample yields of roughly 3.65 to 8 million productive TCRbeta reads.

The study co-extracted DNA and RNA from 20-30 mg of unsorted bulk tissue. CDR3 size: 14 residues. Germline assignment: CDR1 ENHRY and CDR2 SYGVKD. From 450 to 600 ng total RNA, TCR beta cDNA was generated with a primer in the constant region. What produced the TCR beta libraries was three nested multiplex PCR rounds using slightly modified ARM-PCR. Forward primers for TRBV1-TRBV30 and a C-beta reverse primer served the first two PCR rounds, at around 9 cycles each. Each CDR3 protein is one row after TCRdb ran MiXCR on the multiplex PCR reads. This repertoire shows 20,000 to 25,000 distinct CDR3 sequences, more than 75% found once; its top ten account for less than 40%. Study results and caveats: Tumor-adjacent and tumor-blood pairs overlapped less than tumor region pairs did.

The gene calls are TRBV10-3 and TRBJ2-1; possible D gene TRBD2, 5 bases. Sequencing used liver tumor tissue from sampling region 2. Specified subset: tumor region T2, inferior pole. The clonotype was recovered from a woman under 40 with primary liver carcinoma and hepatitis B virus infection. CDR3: CATSPTAIRGEQFF. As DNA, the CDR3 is TGTGCCACCAGTCCAACGGCGATCCGGGGTGAGCAGTTCTTC.